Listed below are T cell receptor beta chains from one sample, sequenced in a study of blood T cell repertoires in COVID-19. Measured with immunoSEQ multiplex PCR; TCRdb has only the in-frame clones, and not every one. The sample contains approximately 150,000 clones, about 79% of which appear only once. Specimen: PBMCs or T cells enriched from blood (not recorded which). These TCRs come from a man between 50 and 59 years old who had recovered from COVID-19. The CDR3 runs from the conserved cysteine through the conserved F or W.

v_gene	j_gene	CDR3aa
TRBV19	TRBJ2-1	CASSMKRGGGWSEQFF
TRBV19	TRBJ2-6	CASRAGTPTLSGANVLTF
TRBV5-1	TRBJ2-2	CASSLGRGVNGELFF
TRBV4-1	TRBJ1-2	CASSQAGQFNYGYTF
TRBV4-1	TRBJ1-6	CASSPGLGNSPLHF
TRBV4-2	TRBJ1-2	CASSQDIGGRLNGYTF
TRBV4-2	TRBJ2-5	CASSPRGRAQETQYF
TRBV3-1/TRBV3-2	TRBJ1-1	CASSQDNRAAFF
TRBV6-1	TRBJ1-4	CASSEPGQGSTNEKLFF
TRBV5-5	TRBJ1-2	CASSPDRGLIYGYTF
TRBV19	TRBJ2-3	CASTNLRGAGSDTQYF
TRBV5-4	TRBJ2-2	CASSLGDRNTGELFF
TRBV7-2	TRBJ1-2	CASSAHRTSPHYGYTF
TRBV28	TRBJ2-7	CASSFSDLYYEQYF
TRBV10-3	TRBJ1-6	CAISESFHRESSYNSPLHF
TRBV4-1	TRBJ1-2	CASSQVPGGNYGYTF
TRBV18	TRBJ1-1	CASSQSGTEAFF
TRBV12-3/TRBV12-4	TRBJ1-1	CASSFREATEAFF
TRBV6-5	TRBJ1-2	CASSYGQNTNYGYTF
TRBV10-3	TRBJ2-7	CAISESVVGHHEQYF
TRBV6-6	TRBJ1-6	CASSFTRTGAESYNSPLHF
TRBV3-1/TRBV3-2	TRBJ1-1	CASSPGQVTSTEAFF
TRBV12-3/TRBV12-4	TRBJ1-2	CASSRTYGYTF
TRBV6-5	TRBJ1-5	CASSLTAIQPQHF
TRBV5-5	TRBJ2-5	CASSLGGRGETQYF
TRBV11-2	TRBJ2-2	CASSSQFNFPGTGELFF
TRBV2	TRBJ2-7	CASARTGGAYEQYF
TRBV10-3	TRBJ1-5	CAISERGQPQHF
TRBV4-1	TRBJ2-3	CASSQAGTGASGTQYF
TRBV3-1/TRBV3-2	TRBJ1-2	CASRGQGYGYTF
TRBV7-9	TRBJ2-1	CASSLTRDEQFF
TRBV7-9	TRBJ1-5	CASSLDSHSNQPQHF
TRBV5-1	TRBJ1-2	CASSLGQYGYTF
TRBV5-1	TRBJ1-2	CASSPGTGDRKYGYTF
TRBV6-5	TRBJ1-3	CASIDRGRGNTIYF
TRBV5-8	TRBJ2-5	CASSHRVVETQYF
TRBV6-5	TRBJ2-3	CASRLTTADTQYF